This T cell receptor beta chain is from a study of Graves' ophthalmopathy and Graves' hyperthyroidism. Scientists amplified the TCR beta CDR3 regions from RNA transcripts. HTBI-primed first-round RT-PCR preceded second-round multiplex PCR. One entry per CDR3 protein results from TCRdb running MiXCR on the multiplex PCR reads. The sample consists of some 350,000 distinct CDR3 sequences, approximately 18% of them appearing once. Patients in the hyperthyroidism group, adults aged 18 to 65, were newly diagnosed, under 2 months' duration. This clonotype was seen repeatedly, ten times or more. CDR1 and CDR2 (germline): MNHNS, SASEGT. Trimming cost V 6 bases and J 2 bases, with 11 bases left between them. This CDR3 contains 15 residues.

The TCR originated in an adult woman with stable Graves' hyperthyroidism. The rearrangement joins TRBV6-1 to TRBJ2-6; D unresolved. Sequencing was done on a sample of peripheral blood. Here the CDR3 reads CASSAVWAGANVLTF. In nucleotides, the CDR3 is TGTGCCAGCAGCGCTGTATGGGCTGGGGCCAACGTCCTGACTTTC.